This TCR beta chain was retrieved from a study of PD-L1 blockade in urothelial cancer. Study as a whole: Blood analysis occurred 3 weeks (second dose) and 6 weeks after treatment start.

CDR1 is SGHVS and CDR2 is FNYEAQ in the germline V gene. CDR3 length: 13 residues. V lost 4 bases and J 5 bases, leaving 11 bases between the germline ends. Using immunoSEQ multiplex PCR, the repertoire was profiled, and TCRdb retains in-frame clones only, with some absent. The table has tens of thousands of clones, 70% to 90% seen once. The source was PBMCs, collected around atezolizumab (anti-PD-L1) treatment. The TCR sequence derives from a man between 60 and 75 years old with urothelial cancer. The J gene is TRBJ1-2, the V gene TRBV7-6, with a weak D call TRBD1 (5 bases). CDR3: CASSSGGSYGYTF. CDR3 bases: TGTGCCAGCAGCTCCGGGGGGTCTTATGGCTACACCTTC. The variable domain in full, with the rest retrieved from reference TRBV7-6 and TRBJ1-2, is GAGVSQSPRYKVTKRGQDVALRCDPISGHVSLYWYRQALGQGPEFLTYFNYEAQQDKSGLPNDRFSAERPEGSISTLTIQRTEQRDSAMYRCASSSGGSYGYTFGSGTRLTVV.